A single T cell receptor (beta chain) is shown here with its context. Antigen: not known. These data belong to a study of shared clonotypes between healthy human individuals. For genomic DNA, unsorted samples relied on 85 million to 100 million PBMCs. General study findings and limits: Donors were few, which limited the genetic and exposure-history diversity represented.

V lost 5 bases, J lost 4 bases, and 9 bases lay in between. The CDR3 is 13 amino acids. Germline V lookup: CDR1 SGHRS, CDR2 YFSETQ. Measured with immunoSEQ multiplex PCR; TCRdb has only the in-frame clones, and not every one. The profile shows roughly 450,000 clones, 79% of them singletons. This receptor was obtained from a woman in her thirties or forties in good health. Some clones in this sample may be carry-over from other donors' samples. The chain recombines TRBV5-1 with TRBJ1-4; no definite D call. Material: PBMCs. The CDR3 DNA reads as TGCGCCAGCAGTGTCGAGGATAATGAAAAACTGTTTTTT. Amino acids: CASSVEDNEKLFF.